These T cell receptor beta chains were read from a single sample in a study of blood T cell repertoires in COVID-19. TCRdb's table, derived via immunoSEQ multiplex PCR, lists solely in-frame clones and lacks some. The table shows over 200,000 clones, with about 85% occurring only once. The specimen was PBMCs or T cells enriched from blood (not recorded which). The source is a man aged 25-45 years who had recovered from COVID-19. Each CDR3 is given with its conserved first and last residue. The D gene is left open where the match is weak. The size field is filled for only some rows; it gives once, few, many or a size class.

j_call: TRBJ2-7; v_call: TRBV10-3; d_call: .; clone_size: once; cdr3_nt: TGTGCCATCAGTTATGAAGCGGAGGGAACAATCTACGAGCAGTACTTC; cdr3_aa: CAISYEAEGTIYEQYF
j_call: TRBJ1-5; v_call: TRBV19; d_call: TRBD1; clone_size: .; cdr3_nt: TGTGCCAGTAGTATGATACAGGGGAGCAATCAGCCCCAGCATTTT; cdr3_aa: CASSMIQGSNQPQHF
j_call: TRBJ1-1; v_call: TRBV28; d_call: TRBD1; clone_size: .; cdr3_nt: TGTGCCAGCAGTTTATATGGGACAGGGGACACTGAAGCTTTCTTT; cdr3_aa: CASSLYGTGDTEAFF
j_call: TRBJ1-5; v_call: TRBV21-1; d_call: .; clone_size: .; cdr3_nt: TGTGCCAGCGAAGAGGGGGATGCGGGGGGTACACAACAGCCCCAGCATTTT; cdr3_aa: CASEEGDAGGTQQPQHF
j_call: TRBJ1-5; v_call: TRBV19; d_call: .; clone_size: .; cdr3_nt: TGTGCCAGTAGTGTAAACAGGAATAGCAATCAGCCCCAGCATTTT; cdr3_aa: CASSVNRNSNQPQHF
j_call: TRBJ2-7; v_call: TRBV3-1/TRBV3-2; d_call: .; clone_size: .; cdr3_nt: TGTGCCAGCAGCCACACCGGGTCCTCCTACGAGCAGTACTTC; cdr3_aa: CASSHTGSSYEQYF
j_call: TRBJ1-2; v_call: TRBV20-1; d_call: TRBD1; clone_size: few; cdr3_nt: TGCAGTGCTAGTGATCGGACAGGGCGGTACGGCTACACCTTC; cdr3_aa: CSASDRTGRYGYTF
j_call: TRBJ2-1; v_call: TRBV5-4; d_call: TRBD2; clone_size: .; cdr3_nt: TGTGCCAGCAGCCCCGGGACTAGAGCTCTTTATGAGCAGTTCTTC; cdr3_aa: CASSPGTRALYEQFF
j_call: TRBJ2-7; v_call: TRBV28; d_call: TRBD1; clone_size: .; cdr3_nt: TGTGCCAGCAGCTCAACCGGGACAGGGAATAACTACGAGCAGTACTTC; cdr3_aa: CASSSTGTGNNYEQYF
j_call: TRBJ2-1; v_call: TRBV5-1; d_call: .; clone_size: once; cdr3_nt: TGCGCCAGCAGCCCGGACAGCAATGAGCAGTTCTTC; cdr3_aa: CASSPDSNEQFF
j_call: TRBJ1-5; v_call: TRBV19; d_call: TRBD1; clone_size: .; cdr3_nt: TGTGCCAGTAGATTTGGGACAGACAAAAATCAGCCCCAGCATTTT; cdr3_aa: CASRFGTDKNQPQHF
j_call: TRBJ2-1; v_call: TRBV5-1; d_call: .; clone_size: .; cdr3_nt: TGCGCCAGCAGCGGGGTCGGGGGTGAGCAGTTCTTC; cdr3_aa: CASSGVGGEQFF
j_call: TRBJ2-3; v_call: TRBV5-1; d_call: .; clone_size: once; cdr3_nt: TGCGCCAGCAAACAGGGGAGGACAGATACGCAGTATTTT; cdr3_aa: CASKQGRTDTQYF
j_call: TRBJ2-7; v_call: TRBV7-9; d_call: .; clone_size: once; cdr3_nt: TGTGCCAGCAGCTTAGTTGACACAGGAGATTACGAGCAGTACTTC; cdr3_aa: CASSLVDTGDYEQYF
j_call: TRBJ2-7; v_call: TRBV11-2; d_call: TRBD2; clone_size: .; cdr3_nt: TGTGCCAGCAGCTTCTCATACGCGTCTAGCGGGAGTCCCTACGAGCAGTACTTC; cdr3_aa: CASSFSYASSGSPYEQYF
j_call: TRBJ2-7; v_call: TRBV28; d_call: TRBD2; clone_size: .; cdr3_nt: TGTGCCAGCAGTTGGGGACTAGCGGGCTTTGACTCCTACGAGCAGTACTTC; cdr3_aa: CASSWGLAGFDSYEQYF
j_call: TRBJ1-1; v_call: TRBV28; d_call: .; clone_size: .; cdr3_nt: TGTGCCAGCAGTCTACCGGGACTCTTGAACACTGAAGCTTTCTTT; cdr3_aa: CASSLPGLLNTEAFF
j_call: TRBJ1-5; v_call: TRBV5-6; d_call: .; clone_size: .; cdr3_nt: TGTGCCAGCAGCCCTAAAGGATCAGGGGTTTATCAGCCCCAGCATTTT; cdr3_aa: CASSPKGSGVYQPQHF
j_call: TRBJ2-2; v_call: TRBV30; d_call: TRBD2; clone_size: .; cdr3_nt: TGTGCCTGGAGGGGGGTAGCGGGGTCGAACACCGGGGAGCTGTTTTTT; cdr3_aa: CAWRGVAGSNTGELFF
j_call: TRBJ2-7; v_call: TRBV30; d_call: .; clone_size: .; cdr3_nt: TGTGCCTGGAGAGTAGCAATCGACGAGCAGTACTTC; cdr3_aa: CAWRVAIDEQYF
j_call: TRBJ1-2; v_call: TRBV11-2; d_call: .; clone_size: .; cdr3_nt: TGTGCCAGCAGCTTAACTGGGGGCAACTATGGCTACACCTTC; cdr3_aa: CASSLTGGNYGYTF
j_call: TRBJ1-3; v_call: TRBV6-5; d_call: TRBD1; clone_size: .; cdr3_nt: TGTGCCAGCAGCACCGGGACAGGGGTTGGAAACACCATATATTTT; cdr3_aa: CASSTGTGVGNTIYF
j_call: TRBJ1-2; v_call: TRBV9; d_call: TRBD1; clone_size: .; cdr3_nt: TGTGCCAGCAGCGTAGGCAGGCGGACAGGGGTCTTTTCGTACACCTTC; cdr3_aa: CASSVGRRTGVFSYTF
j_call: TRBJ1-2; v_call: TRBV7-8; d_call: .; clone_size: few; cdr3_nt: TGTGCCAGCAGCTCAGAATACAGTAACTATGGCTACACCTTC; cdr3_aa: CASSSEYSNYGYTF
j_call: TRBJ1-4; v_call: TRBV7-9; d_call: .; clone_size: .; cdr3_nt: TGTGCCAGCAGCCCGCCACAGGGAGCTAATGAAAAACTGTTTTTT; cdr3_aa: CASSPPQGANEKLFF
j_call: TRBJ1-4; v_call: TRBV30; d_call: .; clone_size: .; cdr3_nt: TGTGCCTGGGACAGTAGTAATGAAAAACTGTTTTTT; cdr3_aa: CAWDSSNEKLFF
j_call: TRBJ1-6; v_call: TRBV6-1; d_call: .; clone_size: .; cdr3_nt: TGTGCCAGCAGTGAAGTGGGCCCTAATTCACCCCTCCACTTT; cdr3_aa: CASSEVGPNSPLHF
j_call: TRBJ1-3; v_call: TRBV6-5; d_call: .; clone_size: .; cdr3_nt: TGTGCCAGCAGTCTCAGGGGTCCCTCTGGAAACACCATATATTTT; cdr3_aa: CASSLRGPSGNTIYF
j_call: TRBJ1-4; v_call: TRBV4-3; d_call: TRBD1; clone_size: .; cdr3_nt: TGCGCCAGCAGCCAAGGACAGGGAGGAGAAAAACTGTTTTTT; cdr3_aa: CASSQGQGGEKLFF
j_call: TRBJ2-5; v_call: TRBV9; d_call: TRBD1; clone_size: .; cdr3_nt: TGTGCCAGCAGCGTAGAGGGACAGGGAGGAGAGACCCAGTACTTC; cdr3_aa: CASSVEGQGGETQYF
j_call: TRBJ1-5; v_call: TRBV6-5; d_call: .; clone_size: few; cdr3_nt: TGTGCCAGCAGTTACGCCCAGGGGAGCCAGCCCCAGCATTTT; cdr3_aa: CASSYAQGSQPQHF
j_call: TRBJ2-3; v_call: TRBV5-6; d_call: .; clone_size: .; cdr3_nt: TGTGCCAAAATCCTGGCAGGGGCGGCGGATACGCAGTATTTT; cdr3_aa: CAKILAGAADTQYF
j_call: TRBJ2-4; v_call: TRBV7-8; d_call: TRBD2; clone_size: .; cdr3_nt: TGTGCCAGCAGCTTAGAGGCGGTAGCGGGAGTATTGGGAAACATTCAGTACTTC; cdr3_aa: CASSLEAVAGVLGNIQYF
j_call: TRBJ2-7; v_call: TRBV5-6; d_call: .; clone_size: .; cdr3_nt: TGTGCCAGCAGCTTGCGGGGGAGAGAGCAGTACTTC; cdr3_aa: CASSLRGREQYF
j_call: TRBJ2-5; v_call: TRBV28; d_call: .; clone_size: .; cdr3_nt: TGTGCCAGCAGCCCTTGGGGGGATCGGGTAGAAACCCAGTACTTC; cdr3_aa: CASSPWGDRVETQYF
j_call: TRBJ1-1; v_call: TRBV5-5; d_call: .; clone_size: .; cdr3_nt: TGTGCCAGCAGTTTAGGACTAGGGTGGAACACTGAAGCTTTCTTT; cdr3_aa: CASSLGLGWNTEAFF
j_call: TRBJ1-2; v_call: TRBV7-3; d_call: TRBD1; clone_size: .; cdr3_nt: TGTGCCAGCAGTCCGACAGGGGGCATTGATGGCTACACCTTC; cdr3_aa: CASSPTGGIDGYTF
j_call: TRBJ1-1; v_call: TRBV27; d_call: .; clone_size: .; cdr3_nt: TGTGCCAGCAGTTTAGGACAAAACACTGAAGCTTTCTTT; cdr3_aa: CASSLGQNTEAFF
j_call: TRBJ2-3; v_call: TRBV7-3; d_call: .; clone_size: .; cdr3_nt: TGTGCCAGCAGCTTAACGGTGAGCGCGGGCACAGATACGCAGTATTTT; cdr3_aa: CASSLTVSAGTDTQYF
j_call: TRBJ2-2; v_call: TRBV18; d_call: .; clone_size: .; cdr3_nt: TGTGCCAGCGCGGTGTACACCGGGGAGCTGTTTTTT; cdr3_aa: CASAVYTGELFF
j_call: TRBJ1-1; v_call: TRBV25-1; d_call: .; clone_size: .; cdr3_nt: TGTGCCAGCGGCAGTGAATTTAGCAACACTGAAGCTTTCTTT; cdr3_aa: CASGSEFSNTEAFF
j_call: TRBJ2-4; v_call: TRBV20-1; d_call: .; clone_size: .; cdr3_nt: TGCAGTGCTAGTTTGCGACTAAACATTCAGTACTTC; cdr3_aa: CSASLRLNIQYF
j_call: TRBJ1-1; v_call: TRBV10-3; d_call: TRBD1; clone_size: .; cdr3_nt: TGTGCCATCAGTGAGTCCCCAGGGGGGACGAGTGAAGCTTTCTTT; cdr3_aa: CAISESPGGTSEAFF
j_call: TRBJ2-3; v_call: TRBV3-1/TRBV3-2; d_call: .; clone_size: .; cdr3_nt: TGTGCCAGCAGCCCACACACAGATACGCAGTATTTT; cdr3_aa: CASSPHTDTQYF
j_call: TRBJ2-2; v_call: TRBV3-1/TRBV3-2; d_call: TRBD1; clone_size: .; cdr3_nt: TGTGCCAGCAACAACGGACAGGTAACCGGGGAGCTGTTTTTT; cdr3_aa: CASNNGQVTGELFF
j_call: TRBJ2-5; v_call: TRBV27; d_call: TRBD2; clone_size: .; cdr3_nt: TGTGCCAGCAGTCCGCCGGGACTAGCGGGAGCAGAGACCCAGTACTTC; cdr3_aa: CASSPPGLAGAETQYF
j_call: TRBJ1-5; v_call: TRBV4-2; d_call: .; clone_size: .; cdr3_nt: TGTGCCAGCAGCCAAGAAGGGTCCGGGGGACAGCCCCAGCATTTT; cdr3_aa: CASSQEGSGGQPQHF
j_call: TRBJ1-1; v_call: TRBV3-1/TRBV3-2; d_call: TRBD1; clone_size: .; cdr3_nt: TGTGCCAGCAGCCAAGGACAGGGGCGCCTGAACACTGAAGCTTTCTTT; cdr3_aa: CASSQGQGRLNTEAFF
j_call: TRBJ2-7; v_call: TRBV3-1/TRBV3-2; d_call: TRBD1; clone_size: few; cdr3_nt: TGTGCCAGCAGCCAAGGAGGGGGCGCGGTGTCCTACGAGCAGTACTTC; cdr3_aa: CASSQGGGAVSYEQYF
j_call: TRBJ2-7; v_call: TRBV5-6; d_call: .; clone_size: .; cdr3_nt: TGTGCCAGCAGCTTGGTTGCGGGGAACGAGCAGTACTTC; cdr3_aa: CASSLVAGNEQYF
j_call: TRBJ2-2; v_call: TRBV9; d_call: .; clone_size: .; cdr3_nt: TGTGCCAGCAGCACAGCGGACGGTGTTGGGGAGCTGTTTTTT; cdr3_aa: CASSTADGVGELFF
j_call: TRBJ2-5; v_call: TRBV3-1/TRBV3-2; d_call: TRBD2; clone_size: .; cdr3_nt: TGTGCCAGCAGCCAAGAAGGACTAGCTTCTCGAGAGACCCAGTACTTC; cdr3_aa: CASSQEGLASRETQYF
j_call: TRBJ2-7; v_call: TRBV7-2; d_call: .; clone_size: .; cdr3_nt: TGTGCCAGCAGCTTATCGGTTACAGAGTCCTACGAGCAGTACTTC; cdr3_aa: CASSLSVTESYEQYF
j_call: TRBJ1-1; v_call: TRBV16; d_call: .; clone_size: .; cdr3_nt: TGTGCCAGCAGCCAATCGCCAGGGGTGGGTACTGAAGCTTTCTTT; cdr3_aa: CASSQSPGVGTEAFF